This note documents a single T cell receptor (beta chain) sequence. Its antigen remains unidentified. This CDR3 region has 17 residues. CDR1 is ENHRY and CDR2 is SYGVKD in the germline V gene. Trimming removed 0 bases from V and 3 bases from J; junction bases left unmatched: 7. The data were produced by immunoSEQ multiplex PCR, yet TCRdb's version contains in-frame clones alone and is incomplete. The sample includes more than 50,000 clones, roughly nine tenths of them seen just once. These data originate in a study of OX40 agonist ivuxolimab in advanced cancers. Whole-study context: Three patients responded partially, comprising one with hepatocellular carcinoma and two with cutaneous melanoma. Study outcomes and limitations: More expanded clones were seen, on average, in CD8+ T cells than in CD4+.

The chain uses TRBV10-3 and TRBJ2-1, with 8 bases that match TRBD2. This specimen was CD4+ or CD8+ T cells sorted from blood, taken in a trial of the OX40 agonist ivuxolimab. The origin of this receptor is an adult with an advanced solid tumor such as melanoma, head and neck, liver or kidney cancer. The DNA of the CDR3 is TGTGCCATCAGTGAGTCATCGGGAGCGGGGGTCTACAATGAGCAGTTCTTC. Amino acid sequence: CAISESSGAGVYNEQFF.